This T cell receptor beta chain was sequenced in a study of blood T cell repertoires in COVID-19. Study details: Material from acute and convalescent COVID-19 was sourced from the United States, Italy and Spain. In each case, the material was cDNA or gDNA derived from T cells, B-cell-depleted T cells, or PBMCs.

Produced via immunoSEQ multiplex PCR; TCRdb's table is partial and in-frame only. The sample yields about 250,000 clones, 83% seen once. The V gene end was trimmed by 3 bases and the J gene end by 5 bases; junction bases not matched to a gene: 7. The germline V gene has CDR1 SGHNT and CDR2 YENEEA. CDR3 size: 15 residues. The chain recombines TRBV11-3 with TRBJ2-3, with 8 bases aligning to TRBD2. The sequenced sample consisted of peripheral blood. The source of this sequence is a man aged 40-55 years with active or convalescent COVID-19. CDR3 loop: CASSFWGLVKDTQYF. The CDR3 DNA reads TGTGCCAGCAGCTTTTGGGGACTAGTTAAAGATACGCAGTATTTT.